Following are 30 T cell receptor beta chains from one sample sequenced in a study of blood T cell repertoires in COVID-19. Method: immunoSEQ multiplex PCR; TCRdb's copy keeps in-frame clones and lacks some. The sample includes some 140,000 clones, about 85% of them seen just once. The sample consisted of peripheral blood. These TCRs come from a man aged 60 to 69 with COVID-19, enrolled during active disease.

This clone was picked up a small number of times. This chain uses TRBV18 with TRBJ1-1, with TRBD1 matching over 8 bases. CDR3 length: 13 amino acids. J gave up 11 bases and V 2 bases, and 7 bases lay outside the gene matches. The germline CDR1 and CDR2 sequences are KGHSH and LQKENI. CDR3 region: CASSPSGQGEAFF. In nucleotides, the CDR3 is TGTGCCAGCTCACCATCTGGACAGGGTGAGGCTTTCTTT.

This clone was seen more than once but under ten times. V gene TRBV29-1 combines with J gene TRBJ1-4, with 9 bases that match TRBD1. V shed 7 bases, J shed 8 bases, and the junction held 8 bases outside the gene matches. Germline V gene sequence: CDR1 SQVTM, CDR2 ANQGSEA. The CDR3 has 13 residues. Written as DNA, the CDR3 is TGCAGCGGCGACAGGGGGAGGGAGGAAAAACTGTTTTTT. As protein: CSGDRGREEKLFF.

This clone occurred once. The chain carries TRBV6-6 and TRBJ1-1, with a possible D match to TRBD1 (5 bases). CDR3 size: 12 residues. Germline V gene data show CDR1 as MNHNY and CDR2 as SVGAGI (reference sequence). The V gene lost 8 bases and the J gene lost 5 bases, with 12 bases spanning the gap. The CDR3 region has the DNA TGTGCCAGCTGCTCAGGGCAGACTGAAGCTTTCTTT. It yields the protein CASCSGQTEAFF.

The genes are TRBV5-4 and TRBJ2-4; 10 nucleotides match TRBD2. The germline V gene encodes CDR1 SGHNT and CDR2 YYREEE (reference sequence). The ends lost 4 bases at V and 3 bases at J; junction bases unmatched: 7. The length of the CDR3 is 16 residues. Written as DNA, the CDR3 is TGTGCCAGCAGCCAGGGGCTAGCGGGAGTCAAAAACATTCAGTACTTC. Protein: CASSQGLAGVKNIQYF.

J is TRBJ2-2 and V is TRBV27; 7 positions agree with TRBD2. Losses at the gene ends were 11 bases for V and 0 bases for J; bases not matched to a gene: 3. The CDR3 contains 13 residues. Looked up from germline, CDR1 is MNHEY and CDR2 is SMNVEV (reference sequence). DNA of the CDR3: TGTGCCGTAAGCGGGACGAACACCGGGGAGCTGTTTTTT. Translation: CAVSGTNTGELFF.

The rearrangement links TRBV12-3 or TRBV12-4 to TRBJ1-2; maybe TRBD1 (5 bases). This CDR3 contains 12 residues. With 3 bases removed from V and 8 bases from J, the gap between germline ends came to 10 bases. The CDR3 DNA reads as TGTGCCAGCAGTTTGGGACTAGGGGGCTACACCTTC. It yields the protein CASSLGLGGYTF.

V is TRBV6-2 or TRBV6-3 and J is TRBJ1-6, with 9 bases lining up with TRBD1. The length of the CDR3 is 15 residues. Per germline, CDR1 MNHEY and CDR2 SVGEGT. V lost 5 bases and J lost 10; bases outside the gene matches: 9. The CDR3 sequence is CASSQSGTGKSPLHF. CDR3 nucleotide sequence: TGTGCCAGCAGTCAATCCGGGACAGGGAAATCACCCCTCCACTTT.

This clone was detected a few times. The V and J genes are TRBV6-5 and TRBJ1-2; the match to TRBD1 covers 9 bases. This CDR3 comprises 15 residues. CDR1 MNHEY and CDR2 SVGAGI come from the germline V gene. V shed 5 bases and J 2 bases; nucleotides not matched to a gene: 6. The DNA of the CDR3 is TGTGCCAGCAGTCACCCGACAGGGGGAAACTATGGCTACACCTTC. Protein: CASSHPTGGNYGYTF.

This sequence joins TRBV29-1 and TRBJ2-7; 8 nucleotides line up with TRBD2. Germline V gene data show CDR1 as SQVTM and CDR2 as ANQGSEA. This CDR3 contains 17 residues. With 5 bases clipped from V and 0 bases from J, the junction kept 15 bases outside the gene matches. This chain's CDR3 is CSVRGLREVSSSYEQYF. The CDR3, as DNA: TGCAGCGTTCGGGGGTTGCGGGAGGTTTCAAGCTCCTACGAGCAGTACTTC.

This clone was seen a handful of times. The V call is TRBV11-1, the J call TRBJ1-2; D perhaps matches TRBD1 (6 bases). Germline V lookup: CDR1 SGHAT, CDR2 FQDESV (reference sequence). Trimming pared 5 bases from V and 4 bases from J, leaving 14 bases between. The CDR3 has 14 residues. CDR3 sequence: CASSPRTGFYGYTF. In DNA, the CDR3 is TGTGCCAGCAGCCCGAGAACAGGGTTCTATGGCTACACCTTC.

This clone appeared once. V is TRBV15 and J is TRBJ1-1; 7 bases map to TRBD1. Germline V CDR1 and CDR2: LNHNV, YYDKDF (reference sequence). The CDR3 spans 15 residues. The V gene end was trimmed by 2 bases and the J gene end by 6 bases; junction bases not matched to a gene: 9. The CDR3 DNA reads as TGTGCCACCAGCAGACCAAACAGGGGAAGGGCTGAAGCTTTCTTT. It encodes CATSRPNRGRAEAFF.

The rearrangement uses TRBV7-9 and TRBJ1-2; 8 bases are shared with TRBD1. Trimming cost V 5 bases and J 14 bases; bases outside gene matches: 10. The length of the CDR3 is 12 residues. Germline V gives CDR1 SEHNR, CDR2 FQNEAQ (reference sequence). The DNA for the CDR3 is TGTGCCAGCAGCCGGGACAGGCCCCCTGGGACCTTC. Translated, it gives CASSRDRPPGTF.

The rearrangement links TRBV18 to TRBJ1-4, with 12 bases aligning to TRBD1. Trimming at V came to 2 bases and at J to 5 bases, leaving 0 bases not matched to a gene. CDR1 is KGHSH and CDR2 is LQKENI in the germline V gene. The CDR3 covers 15 residues. DNA of the CDR3: TGTGCCAGCTCACCAGGGACAGGGGGCAATGAAAAACTGTTTTTT. This sequence encodes CASSPGTGGNEKLFF.

Of note for this clone: At one end, the junction sequence differs from germline, possibly due to a read error. The chain uses TRBV7-2 and TRBJ2-7, with D perhaps matching TRBD1 (6 bases). Germline CDR1 reads SGHTA; CDR2 reads FQGNSA. The CDR3 sequence is 12 residues long. The CDR3 DNA sequence: TGTGCCAGCAGCTTTCTGCTGGACAGCCTCTCCTTC. Translated: CASSFLLDSLSF.

J is TRBJ1-2 and V is TRBV7-3; 10 nucleotides align to TRBD1. The ends lost 5 bases at V and 7 bases at J; junction bases unmatched: 16. CDR1 SGHTA and CDR2 FQGTGA come from the germline V gene. The CDR3 consists of 17 residues. The CDR3 loop is CASSPSGPGTGDFGYTF. CDR3 nucleotide sequence: TGTGCCAGCAGCCCTTCCGGGCCAGGGACAGGGGATTTTGGCTACACCTTC.

This chain links TRBV4-3 with TRBJ1-3, with 7 nucleotides matching TRBD1. The CDR3 loop spans 17 amino acids. CDR1 LGHNA and CDR2 YSLEER come from the germline V gene. V shed 4 bases and J 0 bases; nucleotides not matched to a gene: 9. The CDR3 region is CASSLQQGPLSGNTIYF. CDR3 coding DNA: TGCGCCAGCAGCCTACAACAGGGGCCGCTCTCTGGAAACACCATATATTTT.

V is TRBV6-5 and J is TRBJ1-1; D remains unclear. There are 13 residues in the CDR3. CDR1 and CDR2 from the germline V gene are MNHEY and SVGAGI. Trimming shortened V by 4 bases and J by 1 base, and 7 bases separated the two germline ends. In DNA form, the CDR3 reads TGTGCCAGCAGTTCCCCGAGGAACACTGAAGCTTTCTTT. Amino acid sequence: CASSSPRNTEAFF.

The chain has TRBV19 and TRBJ2-3; D possibly corresponds to TRBD2 (5 bases). V was trimmed by 3 bases and J by 4 bases, leaving 11 bases between them. Looked up from germline, CDR1 is LNHDA and CDR2 is SQIVND (reference sequence). CDR3 length: 14 amino acids. CDR3 in amino acids: CASSMLSRADTQYF. CDR3 DNA sequence: TGTGCCAGTAGTATGTTGTCGAGGGCAGATACGCAGTATTTT. The variable domain in full, with the rest retrieved from reference TRBV19 and TRBJ2-3, is DGGITQSPKYLFRKEGQNVTLSCEQNLNHDAMYWYRQDPGQGLRLIYYSQIVNDFQKGDIAEGYSVSREKKESFPLTVTSAQKNPTAFYLCASSMLSRADTQYFGPGTRLTVL.

This chain links TRBV27 with TRBJ2-5; TRBD2 might be the D (5 bases). The length of the CDR3 is 13 residues. The germline V gene has CDR1 MNHEY and CDR2 SMNVEV (reference sequence). The V end lost 5 bases, the J end lost 8 bases, and 15 bases lay between the germline ends. The CDR3 DNA reads as TGTGCCAGCAGTGACCCTAGCAGACAAACCCAGTACTTC. It yields the protein CASSDPSRQTQYF.

This chain connects TRBV25-1 to TRBJ1-1; a possible D gene is TRBD1 (5 bases). Germline V lookup: CDR1 MGHDK, CDR2 SYGVNS. V lost 2 bases and J 4 bases, leaving 14 bases between the germline ends. CDR3 length: 15 amino acids. As DNA, the CDR3 is TGTGCCAGCAGTGAACACGGGGGGTGGAGCACTGAAGCTTTCTTT. Amino acid sequence: CASSEHGGWSTEAFF. Filled out from reference TRBV25-1 and TRBJ1-1, the complete variable domain reads EADIYQTPRYLVIGTGKKITLECSQTMGHDKMYWYQQDPGMELHLIHYSYGVNSTEKGDLSSESTVSRIRTEHFPLTLESARPSHTSQYLCASSEHGGWSTEAFFGQGTRLTVV.

Concerning this clone: One end of the junction is discordant with germline, which a read error may explain. V and J are TRBV7-7 and TRBJ2-2; 9 bases are shared with TRBD1. Germline V CDR1 and CDR2: SSHAT, FNYEAQ (reference sequence). This CDR3 spans 14 amino acids. The CDR3 protein is CASSAGTGPGELFF. The CDR3 nucleotides read TGTGCTAGCAGCGCCGGGACAGGGCCCGGGGAGCTGTTTTTT.

This clone was seen just once. This rearrangement joins TRBV3-1 (or the pseudogene TRBV3-2) to TRBJ2-7, with TRBD1 matching over 8 bases. This CDR3 is built from 14 residues. V shed 5 bases and J 3 bases; nucleotides not matched to a gene: 6. CDR1 is LGHDT, CDR2 YNNKEL, per germline (reference sequence). The CDR3 bases are TGTGCCAGCAGCTATCCGGGACAGGACTACGAGCAGTACTTC. Its translation: CASSYPGQDYEQYF.

The chain joins TRBV11-2 to TRBJ2-5; 9 nucleotides match TRBD2. CDR1 is SGHAT and CDR2 is FQNNGV in the germline V gene. The CDR3 is made up of 15 amino acids. The ends lost 0 bases at V and 7 bases at J; junction bases unmatched: 6. The CDR3 loop reads CASSLEGGRVGTQYF. DNA for the CDR3: TGTGCCAGCAGCTTAGAAGGCGGGAGGGTTGGGACCCAGTACTTC.

CDR3 sequence (DNA): TGTGCCAGCAGTCCCAACCTGGGACAGAAAGGAAACACCATATATTTT. Protein sequence: CASSPNLGQKGNTIYF. The chain joins TRBV6-2 or TRBV6-3 to TRBJ1-3; 7 nucleotides align to TRBD1. Per the germline V gene, CDR1 is MNHEY and CDR2 is SVGEGT. This CDR3 contains 16 residues. V was pared by 5 bases and J by 4 bases, with 11 bases of the junction left unmatched.

CDR3 residues: CASSLVLAYTDTQYF. The CDR3 nucleotides are TGTGCCAGCAGCTTGGTGCTGGCTTACACAGATACGCAGTATTTT. The V gene is TRBV5-6, the J gene TRBJ2-3; D call uncertain. Per germline, CDR1 SGHDT and CDR2 YYEEEE. This CDR3 has 15 amino acids. With 0 bases removed from V and 2 bases from J, the gap between germline ends came to 10 bases.

The chain employs TRBV9 and TRBJ2-2; 10 positions agree with TRBD2. This CDR3 spans 17 amino acids. Germline V gene data show CDR1 as SGDLS and CDR2 as YYNGEE. Germline trimming cut 3 bases from V and 7 bases from J; bases unmatched to any gene: 12. CDR3 in DNA: TGTGCCAGCAGCGCCGGGGGGAGCGGGAGGGCCCTCGGGGAGCTGTTTTTT. Residues: CASSAGGSGRALGELFF.

This chain connects TRBV20-1 to TRBJ1-2, with a tentative D call TRBD1 (6 bases). CDR1 and CDR2 (germline): DFQATT, SNEGSKA (reference sequence). The CDR3 covers 13 residues. V shed 3 bases and J shed 2 bases, with 10 bases lying between them. The CDR3 is CSASQGTNYGYTF. Written as DNA, the CDR3 is TGCAGTGCTAGTCAGGGGACAAACTATGGCTACACCTTC.

This clone appeared once. J is TRBJ1-5 and V is TRBV24-1; D unclear. V shed 8 bases and J shed 5 bases, with 15 bases lying between them. The CDR3 is 14 residues long. The germline CDR1 and CDR2 sequences are KGHDR and SFDVKD. Written as DNA, the CDR3 is TGTGCCACCATGGGAGCTGGGTGGGATCAGCCCCAGCATTTT. This sequence encodes CATMGAGWDQPQHF.

About this clone itself: The same CDR3 is also encoded by other DNA sequences in this sample. This sequence joins TRBV4-1 and TRBJ1-2, with 11 bases aligning to TRBD1. The CDR3 runs 19 residues. Trimming took 4 bases from V and 3 from J; bases not matched to a gene: 16. The germline V gene has CDR1 MGHRA and CDR2 YSYEKL. The CDR3 is CASSLGRGTGGILDYGYTF. Written as DNA, the CDR3 is TGCGCCAGCAGCCTGGGTCGGGGGACAGGGGGGATACTGGACTATGGCTACACCTTC.

This chain joins TRBV7-8 and TRBJ2-5, with 7 nucleotides matching TRBD1. The CDR3 loop spans 16 amino acids. J lost 5 bases, V lost 0 bases, and 9 bases had no gene match. Germline CDR1 reads SGHVS; CDR2 reads FQNEAQ. As DNA, the CDR3 is TGTGCCAGCAGCTTAGCGGGGACAGCCGGCTGGGAGACCCAGTACTTC. It yields the protein CASSLAGTAGWETQYF.